Sequencing of this T cell receptor beta chain was carried out in a study of T cell repertoires in breast cancer. Overall study context: Most of the approximately 21 tumors had ER+/PR+ status.

During the second nested PCR, blocking oligonucleotides suppressed genes that were not paired. Using its own MiXCR run on the emulsion pairing reads, TCRdb lists one record per CDR3 protein. The sample shows roughly 40,000 distinct CDR3 sequences, around 45% of them seen only once. The CDR3 has 17 amino acids. Germline CDR1 and CDR2: DFQATT and SNEGSKA (reference sequence). Study-wide findings and caveats: Clone recovery by emulsion RT-PCR was skewed, so it was considered qualitative. Varied nucleotide sequences encoding shared TCRs suggest antigen-driven selection and expansion.

A remark on this clonotype: Its antigen is as yet unknown. A junction end diverges from the germline sequence, so it may reflect a read error.

An expanded emulsion RT-PCR with primers for all TCR V genes paired CD8+ T cell chains. Overnight incubation in approximately 9.3 IU/mL IL-2 followed CD8 positive selection of the T cells. The clonotype comes from a pool of human donors with breast cancer or a healthy control (not recorded which). The sequenced sample consisted of CD8+ T cells. This chain links TRBV20-1 with TRBJ2-3; 8 bases fit TRBD2. CDR3 sequence: CSARLRRLAREGVTQYF. CDR3 DNA: TGTAGTGCTAGATTACGCCGACTAGCGAGAGAGGGGGTTACGCAGTATTTT.